This T cell receptor beta chain was observed in a study of T cells after yellow fever vaccination. Notes on the study in general: The study found a weaker secondary response that peaked faster, day 5 versus 15. The CD4 and CD8 compartments had a small share of their clonotypes in common. The bulk population could contribute abundant contaminating clonotypes to FACS-sorted repertoires.

This clonotype occurred many times. Its specificity is unknown. This CDR3 fails to terminate in the conserved phenylalanine or tryptophan, so it likely reflects a read error. The limits of the CDR3 on the DNA are not certain, so only TCRdb's listed CDR3 is given. Generation of TCR cDNA used 5'RACE template switching (which added a universal primer site and UMIs). In TCRdb, the 5' RACE reads were re-called with MiXCR into one record per CDR3 protein. The profile shows approximately 69,000 distinct CDR3 sequences, approximately 6.2% of them singletons. CDR1 and CDR2 (germline): SGHRS, YFSETQ. The CDR3 has 12 amino acids, counting both end residues.

Sequenced material: CD4+ T cells sorted from PBMCs, taken roughly 15 days after the first yellow fever vaccination. The genes are TRBV5-1 and TRBJ2-3; TRBD2 is the table's D call, not checked against the DNA. This TCR derives from a man in his late teens or twenties who received the YFV17D yellow fever vaccine. Here the CDR3 reads CASSLDGGLADI.